These 19 T cell receptor beta chains originate from one sample sequenced in a study of regulatory and conventional T cells in RAG deficiency. Libraries were prepared by immunoSEQ multiplex PCR; TCRdb keeps only in-frame clonotypes and omits some of them. The sample records 30,000 to 35,000 clones, more than 80% being singletons. The same sample was also used in a study of regulatory T cells. That report notes: Amplification used 52 TRBV primers and 13 TRBJ primers.

The sample taken for sequencing was CD8+ T cells sorted from blood. Every receptor here comes from a human donor in good health.

The V and J genes are TRBV19 and TRBJ1-5, with 7 bases aligning to TRBD1. Looked up from germline, CDR1 is LNHDA and CDR2 is SQIVND (reference sequence). This CDR3 comprises 14 residues. The trim removed 10 bases at V and 4 bases at J, leaving 10 bases unmatched. In DNA, the CDR3 is TGTGCCACCTTCACAGGGGAGCCGAATCAGCCCCAGCATTTT. Its translation: CATFTGEPNQPQHF.

The gene calls are TRBV4-2 and TRBJ2-2, with 9 nucleotides matching TRBD2. Germline V gene lookup returns CDR1 LGHNA and CDR2 YNFKEQ. The V and J ends lost 0 bases and 7 bases, in that order; junction bases with no gene match: 6. This CDR3 is 16 amino acids long. The CDR3 nucleotides read TGTGCCAGCAGCCAAGAAGGAGCGGGAGGTGTCGGGGAGCTGTTTTTT. This sequence encodes CASSQEGAGGVGELFF.

The chain recombines TRBV27 with TRBJ1-2, with D hard to call. Looked up from germline, CDR1 is MNHEY and CDR2 is SMNVEV (reference sequence). The CDR3 totals 13 residues. V shed 2 bases and J shed 0 bases, with 4 bases lying between them. The CDR3 nucleotides read TGTGCCAGCAGTTTACAGCCTAACTATGGCTACACCTTC. Translated, it gives CASSLQPNYGYTF.

The J gene is TRBJ1-2, the V gene TRBV27; TRBD1 might be the D (6 bases). V gave up 2 bases and J gave up 1 base, with 14 bases separating them. Germline values: CDR1 MNHEY, CDR2 SMNVEV (reference sequence). The CDR3 length is 16 residues. CDR3 amino acids: CASSLTPGQRNYGYTF. The CDR3 DNA reads TGTGCCAGCAGTTTAACGCCAGGACAGCGTAACTATGGCTACACCTTC.

The chain is built from TRBV7-9 and TRBJ2-7; D unresolved. Germline values: CDR1 SEHNR, CDR2 FQNEAQ (reference sequence). V lost 5 bases to trimming and J lost 2 bases, with 7 bases between them. The CDR3 contains 12 residues. CDR3 sequence: CASSAVPYEQYF. CDR3 nucleotides: TGTGCCAGCAGCGCAGTCCCCTACGAGCAGTACTTC.

This rearrangement joins TRBV6-5 to TRBJ1-1; possible D gene TRBD1, 5 bases. CDR3 length: 16 residues. Trimming stripped 3 bases from V and 0 bases from J, with 14 bases between. In germline, CDR1 is MNHEY, CDR2 SVGAGI. CDR3 sequence (DNA): TGTGCCAGCAGTTATCTGCCTCCGGGGGTGAACACTGAAGCTTTCTTT. It specifies CASSYLPPGVNTEAFF.

The gene calls are TRBV5-4 and TRBJ2-7; 12 nucleotides match TRBD2. Germline V gene sequence: CDR1 SGHNT, CDR2 YYREEE (reference sequence). With 4 bases clipped from V and 0 bases from J, the junction kept 8 bases outside the gene matches. CDR3 size: 17 residues. CDR3 DNA sequence: TGTGCCAGCAGCAGAACTAGCGGGGGGCCGAGCTCCTACGAGCAGTACTTC. It translates to CASSRTSGGPSSYEQYF. Full variable domain (outside the CDR3, taken from reference TRBV5-4 and TRBJ2-7): ETGVTQSPTHLIKTRGQQVTLRCSSQSGHNTVSWYQQALGQGPQFIFQYYREEENGRGNFPPRFSGLQFPNYSSELNVNALELDDSALYLCASSRTSGGPSSYEQYFGPGTRLTVT.

The chain links TRBV19 to TRBJ2-7; 12 nucleotides align to TRBD2. Germline V gene lookup returns CDR1 LNHDA and CDR2 SQIVND (reference sequence). Trimming cost V 3 bases and J 2 bases; bases outside gene matches: 2. This CDR3 is 15 amino acids long. DNA of the CDR3: TGTGCCAGTAGTATGACTAGCGGGAGCGCCTACGAGCAGTACTTC. Encoded protein: CASSMTSGSAYEQYF.

The V gene is TRBV2, the J gene TRBJ2-4; D unresolved. Germline V gene data show CDR1 as SNHLY and CDR2 as FYNNEI. The CDR3 sequence is 14 residues long. V lost 6 bases and J lost 4, with 13 bases in between. The CDR3 DNA sequence: TGTGCCAGCAGCCCCCTTGACGGAAAAAACATTCAGTACTTC. As protein: CASSPLDGKNIQYF.

J is TRBJ2-3 and V is TRBV13; TRBD2 agrees at 8 bases. Looked up from germline, CDR1 is PRHDT and CDR2 is FYEKMQ (reference sequence). CDR3 length: 17 amino acids. V was pared by 1 base and J by 5 bases, with 11 bases of the junction left unmatched. The CDR3 DNA reads TGTGCCAGCAGCTTAGCCCGCCCGGGAGGGCTCGGAGATACGCAGTATTTT. Residues: CASSLARPGGLGDTQYF. Drawing the rest from reference TRBV13 and TRBJ2-3, the complete variable domain is AAGVIQSPRHLIKEKRETATLKCYPIPRHDTVYWYQQGPGQDPQFLISFYEKMQSDKGSIPDRFSAQQFSDYHSELNMSSLELGDSALYFCASSLARPGGLGDTQYFGPGTRLTVL.

The chain carries TRBV10-2 and TRBJ1-1; 12 bases fit TRBD1. Germline-derived CDR1 and CDR2 are WSHSY and SAAADI. J lost 4 bases, V lost 6 bases, and 6 bases had no gene match. This CDR3 spans 15 amino acids. CDR3 nucleotide sequence: TGCGCCAGCAGGGAGGGACAGGGGGCTCTCACTGAAGCTTTCTTT. It translates to CASREGQGALTEAFF.

This clone was seen once. The chain combines TRBV5-6 with TRBJ1-2; 8 bases are shared with TRBD1. Germline lookup yields CDR1 SGHDT and CDR2 YYEEEE. This CDR3 is built from 14 residues. V gave up 4 bases and J gave up 6 bases; unmatched junction bases: 8. The CDR3 loop reads CASSGEDRVDGYTF. DNA for the CDR3: TGTGCCAGCAGCGGGGAGGACAGGGTCGATGGCTACACCTTC.

V gene TRBV5-1 combines with J gene TRBJ1-1; TRBD1 matches 7 bases. In germline, CDR1 is SGHRS, CDR2 YFSETQ. Trimming at V came to 0 bases and at J to 2 bases, leaving 1 base not matched to a gene. CDR3 length: 14 amino acids. The CDR3 DNA is TGCGCCAGCAGCTTGGACAGGGGCAACACTGAAGCTTTCTTT. It is translated as CASSLDRGNTEAFF.

This chain joins TRBV7-2 and TRBJ2-1; 7 bases line up with TRBD2. Trimming took 3 bases from V and 7 from J; bases not matched to a gene: 3. The germline V gene has CDR1 SGHTA and CDR2 FQGNSA. The CDR3 length is 13 residues. DNA for the CDR3: TGTGCCAGCAGCTTGTCTAGCGGTAATGAGCAGTTCTTC. Its translation is CASSLSSGNEQFF. Combining the CDR3 with reference TRBV7-2 and TRBJ2-1 gives the whole variable domain GAGVSQSPSNKVTEKGKDVELRCDPISGHTALYWYRQSLGQGLEFLIYFQGNSAPDKSGLPSDRFSAERTGGSVSTLTIQRTQQEDSAVYLCASSLSSGNEQFFGPGTRLTVL.

This chain uses TRBV6-6 with TRBJ1-1; D gene unclear. The CDR3 has 13 residues. Germline CDR1 is MNHNY and CDR2 is SVGAGI (reference sequence). The V and J ends lost 3 bases and 2 bases respectively, with 7 bases between them. The CDR3 region has the DNA TGTGCCAGCAGTTATGGGAGTAACACTGAAGCTTTCTTT. Protein: CASSYGSNTEAFF.

The chain employs TRBV7-6 and TRBJ2-1; 8 nucleotides align to TRBD2. J gave up 5 bases and V 1 base, and 7 bases lay outside the gene matches. This CDR3 has 16 residues. The germline V gene encodes CDR1 SGHVS and CDR2 FNYEAQ. The CDR3 loop is CASSLELAEFNNEQFF. CDR3 coding DNA: TGTGCCAGCAGCTTAGAACTAGCGGAGTTTAACAATGAGCAGTTCTTC.

The chain links TRBV21-1 to TRBJ2-1; the D call TRBD2 from the table was never checked on the DNA. TRBV21-1 is a pseudogene locus. This CDR3 is built from 16 residues. The DNA of the CDR3 is TGTGCCAGCAGCCCTCGGACTAGCGGTTTACACAATGAGCAGTTCTTC. Translation gives CASSPRTSGLHNEQFF.

CDR3 sequence: CASSVGGQETQYF. The CDR3 DNA is TGTGCCAGCAGCGTAGGTGGCCAAGAGACCCAGTACTTC. The rearrangement uses TRBV9 and TRBJ2-5; D remains ambiguous. Trimming pared 0 bases from V and 1 base from J, leaving 4 bases between. This CDR3 region has 13 residues. The germline V gene has CDR1 SGDLS and CDR2 YYNGEE.

The rearrangement joins TRBV11-1 to TRBJ2-7; D unresolved. This CDR3 region has 14 residues. Trimming left V 4 bases short and J 1 base short, with 11 bases between. CDR1 and CDR2 (germline): SGHAT, FQDESV (reference sequence). The CDR3 bases are TGTGCCAGCAGCTCCCCCGACGGGTCCTACGAGCAGTACTTC. It yields the protein CASSSPDGSYEQYF. The variable domain in full, with the rest retrieved from reference TRBV11-1 and TRBJ2-7, is EAEVAQSPRYKITEKSQAVAFWCDPISGHATLYWYRQILGQGPELLVQFQDESVVDDSQLPKDRFSAERLKGVDSTLKIQPAELGDSAMYLCASSSPDGSYEQYFGPGTRLTVT.